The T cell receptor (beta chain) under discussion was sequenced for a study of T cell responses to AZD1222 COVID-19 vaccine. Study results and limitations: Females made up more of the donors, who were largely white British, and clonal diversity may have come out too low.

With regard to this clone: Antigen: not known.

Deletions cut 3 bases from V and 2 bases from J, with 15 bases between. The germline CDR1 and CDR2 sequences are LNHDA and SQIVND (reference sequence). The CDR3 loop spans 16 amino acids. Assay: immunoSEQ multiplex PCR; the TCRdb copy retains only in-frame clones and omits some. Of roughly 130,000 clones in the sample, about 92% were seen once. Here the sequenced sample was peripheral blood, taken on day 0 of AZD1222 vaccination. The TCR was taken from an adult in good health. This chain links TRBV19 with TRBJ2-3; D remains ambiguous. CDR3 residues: CASSIRIWQTTDTQYF. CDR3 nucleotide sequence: TGTGCCAGTAGTATTAGGATATGGCAGACCACAGATACGCAGTATTTT.